A single sample gave rise to the 18 T cell receptor beta chains below, sequenced in a study of blood T cell repertoires in COVID-19. TCRdb keeps only in-frame clones here, not all; method: immunoSEQ multiplex PCR. The repertoire holds roughly 260,000 clones, with about 88% as singletons. The material sequenced was peripheral blood. The receptors stem from a woman between 35 and 50 years old who had recovered from COVID-19.

The rearrangement links TRBV27 to TRBJ1-4, with D possibly TRBD1 on 5 matching bases. Germline V gene sequence: CDR1 MNHEY, CDR2 SMNVEV (reference sequence). The CDR3 runs to 15 residues. The ends were cut back, 0 bases at V and 6 bases at J, with 11 bases in the middle. The CDR3 here is CASSLSPGGYEKLFF. The CDR3 coding sequence is TGTGCCAGCAGTTTATCACCCGGGGGTTATGAAAAACTGTTTTTT.

The chain couples TRBV28 to TRBJ1-6; no clear D gene. The CDR3 runs 14 residues. The V and J ends lost 3 bases and 9 bases respectively, with 12 bases between them. Per germline, CDR1 MDHEN and CDR2 SYDVKM. CDR3 amino acids: CASSFRHRTSPLHF. The CDR3 bases are TGTGCCAGCAGTTTCCGACACAGAACTTCACCCCTCCACTTT.

This chain joins TRBV19 and TRBJ1-4; weak D call: TRBD1 (6 bases). The V and J ends lost 5 bases and 0 bases respectively, with 10 bases between them. CDR1 and CDR2 from the germline V gene are LNHDA and SQIVND (reference sequence). The CDR3 consists of 15 residues. CDR3 bases: TGTGCCAGTAGTCTCCGACAGGCAACTAATGAAAAACTGTTTTTT. Protein: CASSLRQATNEKLFF.

This clone was counted once. The chain uses TRBV6-5 and TRBJ2-1, with 9 bases lining up with TRBD2. Looked up from germline, CDR1 is MNHEY and CDR2 is SVGAGI. This CDR3 region has 16 residues. Unmatched junction bases numbered 6, after V lost 2 bases and J lost 4 bases. The CDR3, as DNA: TGTGCCAGCAGTTACAATAGCGGGAGACAATACAATGAGCAGTTCTTC. Protein: CASSYNSGRQYNEQFF.

V gene TRBV3-1 (or the pseudogene TRBV3-2) combines with J gene TRBJ2-3; D ambiguous. The CDR3 totals 14 residues. Germline lookup yields CDR1 LGHDT and CDR2 YNNKEL (reference sequence). Trimming left V 0 bases short and J 4 bases short, with 8 bases between. DNA of the CDR3: TGTGCCAGCAGCCAAGATCCTGTTTCAGATACGCAGTATTTT. Its protein product is CASSQDPVSDTQYF.

The chain recombines TRBV6-5 with TRBJ1-4, with D possibly TRBD1 on 6 matching bases. This CDR3 has 14 amino acids. The germline V gene has CDR1 MNHEY and CDR2 SVGAGI. The germline V and J ends were trimmed by 2 bases and 5 bases, with 9 bases remaining between them. The CDR3 region is CASSYADRNEKLFF. The CDR3 region has the DNA TGTGCCAGCAGTTACGCGGACAGAAATGAAAAACTGTTTTTT.

This sequence joins TRBV10-3 and TRBJ1-3; 7 bases are shared with TRBD1. Trimming at V came to 8 bases and at J to 0 bases, leaving 7 bases not matched to a gene. The CDR3 extends over 15 amino acids. CDR1 and CDR2 from the germline V gene are ENHRY and SYGVKD. The CDR3 region is CAIRTGELSGNTIYF. DNA for the CDR3: TGTGCCATCCGGACAGGCGAACTCTCTGGAAACACCATATATTTT.

This rearrangement joins TRBV6-1 to TRBJ1-2; D remains unclear. CDR3 size: 12 residues. CDR1 and CDR2 from the germline V gene are MNHNS and SASEGT. Trimming pared 5 bases from V and 3 bases from J, leaving 7 bases between. Here the CDR3 DNA reads TGTGCCAGCAGTTCAGAAGACTATGGCTACACCTTC. As protein: CASSSEDYGYTF.

In nucleotides, the CDR3 is TGTGCCAGCAGAATCAGCTCTGGAAACACCATATATTTT. Protein sequence: CASRISSGNTIYF. The chain uses TRBV28 and TRBJ1-3; no reliable D call. CDR1 is MDHEN and CDR2 is SYDVKM in the germline V gene. This CDR3 is 13 amino acids long. V shed 6 bases and J shed 0 bases, with 6 bases lying between them.

This sequence joins TRBV9 and TRBJ1-4, with a possible D match to TRBD1 (6 bases). The V and J ends lost 0 bases and 3 bases respectively, with 15 bases between them. The germline V gene encodes CDR1 SGDLS and CDR2 YYNGEE. The CDR3 is made up of 17 amino acids. CDR3 sequence reads: CASSVAWGQTSNEKLFF. The DNA of the CDR3 is TGTGCCAGCAGCGTAGCTTGGGGACAAACTTCTAATGAAAAACTGTTTTTT. The variable domain in full, with the rest retrieved from reference TRBV9 and TRBJ1-4, is DSGVTQTPKHLITATGQRVTLRCSPRSGDLSVYWYQQSLDQGLQFLIQYYNGEERAKGNILERFSAQQFPDLHSELNLSSLELGDSALYFCASSVAWGQTSNEKLFFGSGTQLSVL.

The V gene is TRBV18, the J gene TRBJ2-7; D is perhaps TRBD2 (6 bases). Germline V CDR1 and CDR2: KGHSH, LQKENI. V was cut by 3 bases and J by 0 bases, with 12 bases left in between. There are 15 residues in the CDR3. This CDR3 reads CASSPAGPSSYEQYF. The DNA for the CDR3 is TGTGCCAGCTCACCTGCGGGGCCGAGCTCCTACGAGCAGTACTTC.

The V and J genes are TRBV19 and TRBJ1-5, with TRBD1 matching over 9 bases. V was clipped by 0 bases and J by 7 bases; unmatched bases: 7. This CDR3 region has 16 residues. Germline values: CDR1 LNHDA, CDR2 SQIVND (reference sequence). This CDR3 is CASSIEGGQGGQPQHF. Written as DNA, the CDR3 is TGTGCCAGTAGTATAGAGGGGGGACAGGGCGGGCAGCCCCAGCATTTT. The whole variable domain, remainder taken from reference TRBV19 and TRBJ1-5, is DGGITQSPKYLFRKEGQNVTLSCEQNLNHDAMYWYRQDPGQGLRLIYYSQIVNDFQKGDIAEGYSVSREKKESFPLTVTSAQKNPTAFYLCASSIEGGQGGQPQHFGDGTRLSIL.

The chain has TRBV24-1 and TRBJ1-2; TRBD1 matches at 8 bases. J lost 5 bases, V lost 5 bases, and 6 bases had no gene match. Germline V lookup: CDR1 KGHDR, CDR2 SFDVKD. The CDR3 has 14 amino acids. CDR3 DNA: TGTGCCACCAGTGCCGGACAGGGTAATTATGGCTACACCTTC. It encodes CATSAGQGNYGYTF.

The chain couples TRBV5-1 to TRBJ2-7; D might be TRBD2 (7 bases). Trimming left V 3 bases short and J 6 bases short, with 13 bases between. Germline V CDR1 and CDR2: SGHRS, YFSETQ. This CDR3 is built from 13 residues. CDR3 nucleotides: TGCGCCAGCAGCTACGGGGGGCTTCTCGAGCAGTACTTC. It encodes CASSYGGLLEQYF. Combining the CDR3 with reference TRBV5-1 and TRBJ2-7 gives the whole variable domain KAGVTQTPRYLIKTRGQQVTLSCSPISGHRSVSWYQQTPGQGLQFLFEYFSETQRNKGNFPGRFSGRQFSNSRSEMNVSTLELGDSALYLCASSYGGLLEQYFGPGTRLTVT.

The chain recombines TRBV4-3 with TRBJ2-3; 10 bases fit TRBD2. Germline V lookup: CDR1 LGHNA, CDR2 YSLEER. The trim removed 0 bases at V and 5 bases at J, leaving 8 bases unmatched. This CDR3 has 17 amino acids. CDR3 nucleotides: TGCGCCAGCAGCCAAGACGCGAGCGGGGGGGCTCAAGATACGCAGTATTTT. This encodes CASSQDASGGAQDTQYF.

The chain is built from TRBV11-3 and TRBJ2-7; D remains ambiguous. The CDR3 extends over 13 amino acids. V lost 5 bases, J lost 0 bases, and 8 bases lay in between. The V gene's germline CDR1 is SGHNT and CDR2 YENEEA. Here the CDR3 DNA reads TGTGCCAGCAGCCCCCCCTCCTCCTACGAGCAGTACTTC. Its translation is CASSPPSSYEQYF.

For this clone: Other DNA sequences of this sample code for an identical CDR3. In DNA form, the CDR3 reads TGTGCCATCAGTGAGTCGAGAGAGACCCAGTACTTC. This translates into CAISESRETQYF. J is TRBJ2-5 and V is TRBV10-3; D gene uncertain. CDR1 ENHRY and CDR2 SYGVKD come from the germline V gene. V was cut by 0 bases and J by 4 bases, with 3 bases left in between. The CDR3 covers 12 residues.

This chain uses TRBV25-1 with TRBJ2-3; D is possibly TRBD2 (6 bases). Germline loops: CDR1 MGHDK, CDR2 SYGVNS. The ends were cut back, 6 bases at V and 3 bases at J, with 19 bases in the middle. The CDR3 runs 16 residues. The CDR3 protein is CASSAGWRGWTDTQYF. The CDR3 DNA sequence: TGTGCCAGCAGCGCCGGATGGCGGGGATGGACAGATACGCAGTATTTT.